These 7 T cell receptor beta chains came from one sample sequenced in a study of T cells in Graves' hyperthyroidism and ophthalmopathy. Template material for amplifying TCR beta CDR3 regions consisted of RNA transcripts. TCR CDR3 underwent first-round RT-PCR with the HTBI primer set. MiXCR was run by TCRdb on the multiplex PCR reads, yielding one entry per CDR3 protein. The sample has over 500,000 distinct CDR3 sequences, approximately 48% seen once; the top ten hold about 45%. Sequenced: peripheral blood or thyroid tissue (not recorded which). These receptors all come from an adult woman with Graves' disease, either hyperthyroidism or ophthalmopathy (not recorded which).

This clonotype was counted ten times or more. V usage is TRBV7-9 and J usage is TRBJ2-5; no clear D gene. Between the trimmed V and J ends, which lost 4 bases and 5 bases, there was a span of 8 bases. CDR3 length: 12 amino acids. Germline assignment: CDR1 SEHNR and CDR2 FQNEAQ (reference sequence). In DNA, the CDR3 is TGTGCCAGCAGCTCGGCCGGGGAGACCCAGTACTTC. Translating gives CASSSAGETQYF.

This clonotype appeared a few times. The V and J genes are TRBV7-2 and TRBJ2-7; either TRBD1 or TRBD2 may supply D (5 bases each). V lost 6 bases to trimming and J lost 3 bases, with 18 bases between them. Germline V gene sequence: CDR1 SGHTA, CDR2 FQGNSA. The CDR3 runs to 15 residues. In nucleotides, the CDR3 is TGTGCCAGCAGTGCCCGGGGCCAAAGAGTCTACGAGCAGTACTTC. Translating gives CASSARGQRVYEQYF. The whole variable domain, filled in from reference TRBV7-2 and TRBJ2-7, reads GAGVSQSPSNKVTEKGKDVELRCDPISGHTALYWYRQSLGQGLEFLIYFQGNSAPDKSGLPSDRFSAERTGGSVSTLTIQRTQQEDSAVYLCASSARGQRVYEQYFGPGTRLTVT.

There are many counts of this clonotype. The rearrangement links TRBV7-9 to TRBJ2-7, with D maybe TRBD1 (5 bases). V lost 3 bases to trimming and J lost 5 bases, with 14 bases between them. This CDR3 is built from 14 residues. Germline V gene sequence: CDR1 SEHNR, CDR2 FQNEAQ (reference sequence). The CDR3 protein is CASSFKSQGHEQYF. Written as DNA, the CDR3 is TGTGCCAGCAGCTTCAAATCGCAGGGCCACGAGCAGTACTTC.

At least ten counts were recorded for this clonotype. V usage is TRBV4-1 and J usage is TRBJ2-7; D unclear. The CDR3 consists of 14 residues. The V gene's germline CDR1 is MGHRA and CDR2 YSYEKL. Trimming left V 4 bases short and J 3 bases short, with 13 bases between. CDR3 nucleotides: TGCGCCAGCAGCCCGACGCAAGGGAACTACGAGCAGTACTTC. Its protein product is CASSPTQGNYEQYF.

V is TRBV20-1 and J is TRBJ2-5; TRBD1 aligns across 9 bases. The CDR3 contains 12 residues. Germline CDR1 is DFQATT and CDR2 is SNEGSKA (reference sequence). The V and J ends lost 7 bases and 8 bases, in that order; junction bases with no gene match: 8. CDR3 loop: CSGRPGQGTQYF. CDR3 sequence (DNA): TGCAGTGGTCGACCGGGACAGGGAACCCAGTACTTC.

This sequence joins TRBV7-2 and TRBJ2-3; D possibly uses TRBD1 or TRBD2 (5 bases each). V lost 7 bases to trimming and J lost 6 bases, with 17 bases between them. The CDR3 extends over 14 amino acids. The germline V gene encodes CDR1 SGHTA and CDR2 FQGNSA. The chain's CDR3 is CASTRSGTPDTQYF. CDR3 bases: TGTGCCAGCACCAGAAGTGGGACGCCGGATACGCAGTATTTT.

This rearrangement joins TRBV29-1 to TRBJ2-1, with D unresolved. V was shortened by 2 bases and J by 0 bases, with 14 bases between the two germline ends. Germline assignment: CDR1 SQVTM and CDR2 ANQGSEA. The CDR3 length is 16 residues. CDR3 bases: TGCAGCGTTGAATCGGCTAGGGCTAGCTCCTACAATGAGCAGTTCTTC. Its protein product is CSVESARASSYNEQFF.